Listed below are T cell receptor beta chains from one sample, sequenced in a study of early T cells in non-severe SARS-CoV-2 infection. TCRdb redid the calling of the 5' RACE reads with MiXCR, one entry per CDR3 protein. The data show approximately 90,000 distinct CDR3 sequences, about an eighth seen once. Material: whole blood, obtained at baseline. These receptors all stem from an adult who was a healthcare worker with PCR-confirmed SARS-CoV-2 infection or an uninfected control (not recorded which). Each CDR3 is given with its conserved first and last residue. Each record gives: J gene, V gene, CDR3 protein.

TRBJ1-2 TRBV6-2/TRBV6-3 CASSPLWTSPDGYTF
TRBJ2-3 TRBV12-5 CASGPGSGQGEKWHTQYF
TRBJ1-4 TRBV12-3/TRBV12-4 CASSFGGVVAEKLFF
TRBJ2-2 TRBV29-1 CSVGARGTGELFF
TRBJ2-3 TRBV30 CAWGTATDTQYF
TRBJ1-1 TRBV3-1 CASSVGQGRTEAFF
TRBJ2-1 TRBV11-3 CASSPGRNEQFF
TRBJ2-3 TRBV14 CASSPGTSGRDTQYF
TRBJ1-1 TRBV6-5 CASSYLSGEDEAFF
TRBJ1-5 TRBV6-5 CASRLTGSNQPQHF
TRBJ1-4 TRBV5-1 CASSQTGLNEKLFF